The rows below give T cell receptor beta chains drawn from one sample of a study of blood T cell repertoires in COVID-19. Generated by immunoSEQ multiplex PCR, the TCRdb table keeps only in-frame clones and is missing some. The sample gives under 250,000 clones, approximately 80% of which show up once; 3.5% to 5.5% is in the top ten. Material for sequencing was PBMCs or T cells enriched from blood (not recorded which). The receptor set was obtained from a young man with acute COVID-19. The CDR3 runs from the conserved cysteine through the conserved F or W. D genes are given only for firm matches. Size tells how often a clone was seen (once, few, many) or the class of an expanded clone, and some rows leave it out.

V	size	J	D	CDR3	DNA
TRBV5-1	NA	TRBJ2-7	TRBD1	CASSLVGTVTYEQYF	TGCGCCAGCAGCTTGGTTGGGACAGTGACCTACGAGCAGTACTTC
TRBV24-1	NA	TRBJ2-5	NA	CATSDPKRGETQYF	TGTGCCACCAGTGACCCCAAACGGGGAGAGACCCAGTACTTC
TRBV27	NA	TRBJ2-7	NA	CASNRGLSATSYEQYF	TGTGCCAGCAATCGTGGACTTTCAGCGACCTCCTACGAGCAGTACTTC
TRBV9	NA	TRBJ1-1	NA	CASRKGRTMNTEAFF	TGTGCCAGCAGAAAAGGACGGACAATGAACACTGAAGCTTTCTTT
TRBV11-2	NA	TRBJ2-1	NA	CASSLAGANEQFF	TGTGCCAGCAGCTTGGCAGGGGCTAATGAGCAGTTCTTC
TRBV9	NA	TRBJ2-1	TRBD2	CASSVLSSGGSEQFF	TGTGCCAGCAGCGTCCTGTCTAGCGGGGGGAGTGAGCAGTTCTTC
TRBV3-1/TRBV3-2	few	TRBJ1-2	TRBD1	CASSQETGMAYGYTF	TGTGCCAGCAGCCAAGAGACAGGGATGGCCTATGGCTACACCTTC
TRBV29-1	few	TRBJ2-7	TRBD1	CSVGGTAPEQYF	TGCAGCGTTGGTGGGACAGCCCCTGAGCAGTACTTC
TRBV7-9	NA	TRBJ2-7	TRBD1	CASSDRDSPVEGEQYF	TGTGCCAGCAGCGACCGGGACAGCCCAGTAGAAGGGGAGCAGTACTTC
TRBV4-1	NA	TRBJ1-1	TRBD1	CASSRVVGTGYTEAFF	TGCGCCAGCAGCCGCGTGGTCGGGACAGGGTACACTGAAGCTTTCTTT
TRBV19	NA	TRBJ1-3	NA	CASRDRSQTSSGNTIYF	TGTGCCAGTAGAGACAGATCACAAACGAGCTCTGGAAACACCATATATTTT
TRBV10-2	NA	TRBJ2-4	TRBD2	CASSESKTSGELAKNIQYF	TGCGCCAGCAGTGAGTCTAAGACTAGCGGGGAGCTAGCCAAAAACATTCAGTACTTC
TRBV24-1	NA	TRBJ2-1	TRBD1	CATRDRGTNEQFF	TGTGCCACCAGGGACAGGGGGACTAATGAGCAGTTCTTC
TRBV4-1	once	TRBJ2-7	NA	CASSQEDRQGGNEQYF	TGCGCCAGCAGCCAAGAGGACCGACAGGGAGGCAACGAGCAGTACTTC
TRBV28	NA	TRBJ2-2	NA	CASLPPRVGGELFF	TGTGCCAGCCTTCCTCCCCGGGTAGGCGGGGAGCTGTTTTTT
TRBV12-5	NA	TRBJ2-5	TRBD2	CASGAGANQETQYF	TGTGCTAGTGGAGCGGGGGCTAACCAAGAGACCCAGTACTTC